The 22 T cell receptor beta chains below were found in one sample sequenced in a study of PD-L1 blockade in urothelial cancer. Sample time point: pretreatment peripheral blood. Repertoires were generated with immunoSEQ multiplex PCR, while TCRdb's copy carries only in-frame clones and drops some. The sample lists about 39,000 clones, approximately 89% occurring once. The sequences come from PBMCs, collected around atezolizumab (anti-PD-L1) treatment. These receptors came from an older woman with urothelial cancer.

This sequence joins TRBV29-1 and TRBJ1-2; D might be TRBD1 (6 bases). V dropped 4 bases and J dropped 4 bases, with 13 bases sitting between them. The CDR3 runs 13 residues. Germline lookup yields CDR1 SQVTM and CDR2 ANQGSEA. CDR3 coding DNA: TGCAGCGTTGGGCCAGGGGCGATCTATGGCTACACCTTC. Translated: CSVGPGAIYGYTF.

The rearrangement links TRBV7-2 to TRBJ2-1; the D gene is possibly TRBD1 (7 bases). This CDR3 spans 15 amino acids. The V end lost 5 bases, the J end lost 0 bases, and 11 bases lay between the germline ends. The germline V gene has CDR1 SGHTA and CDR2 FQGNSA. The CDR3 nucleotides read TGTGCCAGCAGCGCGGGACAGAGCTCCTACAATGAGCAGTTCTTC. It specifies CASSAGQSSYNEQFF.

The chain recombines TRBV12-1 with TRBJ2-2; the table calls TRBD2, which could not be checked here. TRBV12-1 represents a pseudogene. There are 17 residues in the CDR3. The CDR3 loop reads CASSHQSIATNTGELFF. The CDR3 DNA follows: TGTGCCAGCAGCCATCAATCAATCGCGACTAACACCGGGGAGCTGTTTTTT.

The chain's CDR3 is CASSRSESMNTEAFF. The DNA of the CDR3 is TGTGCCAGCAGCAGGAGTGAATCAATGAACACTGAAGCTTTCTTT. The chain has TRBV7-8 and TRBJ1-1; D not certain. This CDR3 is 15 amino acids long. V lost 5 bases to trimming and J lost 0 bases, with 13 bases between them. Germline V CDR1 and CDR2: SGHVS, FQNEAQ.

This chain joins TRBV27 and TRBJ2-7, with 12 bases lining up with TRBD2. V was pared by 6 bases and J by 4 bases, with 1 base of the junction left unmatched. The germline gives CDR1 MNHEY, CDR2 SMNVEV (reference sequence). The CDR3 covers 13 residues. In DNA, the CDR3 is TGTGCCAGCAGGACTAGCGGGAGTTACGAGCAGTACTTC. Translating gives CASRTSGSYEQYF.

V and J are TRBV4-3 and TRBJ2-1, with TRBD2 matching 10 bases. J was trimmed by 8 bases and V by 2 bases; bases with no gene match: 6. Germline CDR1 reads LGHNA; CDR2 reads YSLEER. This CDR3 region has 15 residues. The CDR3 here is CASSQRAGGGYEQFF. The CDR3 DNA reads TGCGCCAGCAGCCAAAGAGCGGGAGGGGGATATGAGCAGTTCTTC.

The genes are TRBV28 and TRBJ1-1, with D perhaps TRBD1 (5 bases). The germline gives CDR1 MDHEN, CDR2 SYDVKM. The CDR3 totals 12 residues. V dropped 7 bases and J dropped 6 bases, with 12 bases sitting between them. The CDR3 DNA is TGTGCCAGCACTAACAGGTTACCTGAAGCTTTCTTT. This codes for CASTNRLPEAFF.

This CDR3 reads CASSPGGAYNEQFF. CDR3 DNA: TGTGCCAGCTCACCAGGCGGGGCCTACAATGAGCAGTTCTTC. The V and J genes are TRBV18 and TRBJ2-1; possibly TRBD2 for D (6 bases). The CDR3 contains 14 residues. CDR1 KGHSH and CDR2 LQKENI come from the germline V gene. The V gene lost 2 bases and the J gene lost 2 bases, with 7 bases spanning the gap.

V gene TRBV15 combines with J gene TRBJ2-6; a possible D gene is TRBD1 (5 bases). The CDR3 contains 15 residues. CDR1 LNHNV and CDR2 YYDKDF come from the germline V gene (reference sequence). V was shortened by 2 bases and J by 3 bases, with 8 bases between the two germline ends. This CDR3 reads CATSRQGYGANVLTF. The CDR3, as DNA: TGTGCCACCAGCAGACAGGGTTATGGGGCCAACGTCCTGACTTTC.

CDR3 DNA sequence: TGTGCTAGTGGTGCCGGGGTGAACATTCAGTACTTC. Translated: CASGAGVNIQYF. This chain joins TRBV12-5 and TRBJ2-4; D might be TRBD2 (5 bases). V was trimmed by 5 bases and J by 7 bases, leaving 9 bases between them. Germline loops: CDR1 LGHNT, CDR2 FRNRAP. The CDR3 loop spans 12 amino acids.

This chain joins TRBV9 and TRBJ2-2; 7 nucleotides line up with TRBD1. CDR3 length equals 15 residues. Germline CDR1 and CDR2: SGDLS and YYNGEE. Trimming removed 4 bases from V and 1 base from J; junction bases left unmatched: 4. This CDR3 reads CASSSRTGNTGELFF. The CDR3 DNA follows: TGTGCCAGCAGCTCTCGGACAGGGAACACCGGGGAGCTGTTTTTT.

The chain carries TRBV2 and TRBJ2-6; D might be TRBD2 (6 bases). The CDR3 loop spans 15 amino acids. CDR1 and CDR2 from the germline V gene are SNHLY and FYNNEI. CDR3 protein: CAARGIRSGANVLTF. The CDR3 DNA is TGTGCTGCACGCGGGATCCGGTCTGGGGCCAACGTCCTGACTTTC. Filled out from reference TRBV2 and TRBJ2-6, the complete variable domain reads EPEVTQTPSHQVTQMGQEVILRCVPISNHLYFYWYRQILGQKVEFLVSFYNNEISEKSEIFDDQFSVERPDGSNFTLKIRSTKLEDSAMYFCAARGIRSGANVLTFGAGSRLTVL.

This rearrangement joins TRBV5-1 to TRBJ2-5; no firm D call. In germline, CDR1 is SGHRS, CDR2 YFSETQ. CDR3 size: 15 residues. V lost 3 bases and J lost 0, with 12 bases in between. DNA for the CDR3: TGCGCCAGCAGCTCAAACTCTCGGTACCAAGAGACCCAGTACTTC. This encodes CASSSNSRYQETQYF.

This chain joins TRBV27 and TRBJ2-5; a possible D gene is TRBD2 (7 bases). Per germline, CDR1 MNHEY and CDR2 SMNVEV (reference sequence). V was shortened by 5 bases and J by 5 bases, with 18 bases between the two germline ends. This CDR3 region has 15 residues. The DNA for the CDR3 is TGTGCCAGCAGTCCAAATATCGGGGGGCTTGAGACCCAGTACTTC. Its translation is CASSPNIGGLETQYF.

This chain connects TRBV2 to TRBJ1-5; D gene ambiguous. The CDR3 contains 13 residues. The V end was cut by 5 bases, the J end by 7 bases, with 12 bases between. Per the germline V gene, CDR1 is SNHLY and CDR2 is FYNNEI. The CDR3 is CASSSDPWQPQHF. CDR3 coding DNA: TGTGCCAGCAGTAGCGACCCATGGCAGCCCCAGCATTTT.

In its sample, this clone is medium-sized (0.01 to 0.1%). Different DNA sequences within this sample yield the same CDR3. V and J are TRBV7-3 and TRBJ2-1; 10 nucleotides match TRBD1. The trim removed 5 bases at V and 1 base at J, leaving 5 bases unmatched. Germline assignment: CDR1 SGHTA and CDR2 FQGTGA. There are 16 residues in the CDR3. This chain's CDR3 is CASSLRDRGSYNEQFF. CDR3 sequence (DNA): TGTGCCAGCAGCCTACGGGACAGGGGTTCCTACAATGAGCAGTTCTTC.

This chain links TRBV20-1 with TRBJ2-3, with D hard to call. The V end was cut by 3 bases, the J end by 2 bases, with 3 bases between. Germline CDR1 DFQATT, CDR2 SNEGSKA (reference sequence). This CDR3 has 11 residues. The CDR3 loop is CSARYTDTQYF. In nucleotides, the CDR3 is TGCAGTGCTAGGTACACAGATACGCAGTATTTT.

The V and J genes are TRBV6-1 and TRBJ2-3; 12 bases align to TRBD2. The germline V gene has CDR1 MNHNS and CDR2 SASEGT. This CDR3 is 15 amino acids long. V lost 7 bases, J lost 1 base, and 3 bases stayed unmatched. CDR3 DNA sequence: TGTGCCAGCACTAGCGGGAGGGTGGGCACAGATACGCAGTATTTT. It encodes CASTSGRVGTDTQYF.

The CDR3 loop is CATGLTTRKNEQFF. The CDR3 DNA follows: TGTGCTACCGGCTTGACTACGAGAAAAAATGAGCAGTTCTTC. The chain is built from TRBV25-1 and TRBJ2-1; possibly TRBD2 for D (5 bases). The CDR3 totals 14 residues. Germline V lookup: CDR1 MGHDK, CDR2 SYGVNS.

This chain links TRBV18 with TRBJ2-7; TRBD2 matches 8 bases. V was pared by 6 bases and J by 0 bases, with 10 bases of the junction left unmatched. There are 16 residues in the CDR3. CDR1 is KGHSH, CDR2 LQKENI, per germline. The CDR3 loop is CASSSLLSGSSYEQYF. CDR3 in DNA: TGTGCCAGCTCCTCTCTTCTGAGCGGGAGCTCCTACGAGCAGTACTTC.

This chain connects TRBV28 to TRBJ2-1; 10 bases are shared with TRBD2. This CDR3 region has 15 residues. Losses at the gene ends were 5 bases for V and 8 bases for J; bases not matched to a gene: 9. CDR1 is MDHEN and CDR2 is SYDVKM in the germline V gene. Here the CDR3 DNA reads TGTGCCAGCAGTAAAAGACTAGCGGGTTTCGATGAGCAGTTCTTC. Translation gives CASSKRLAGFDEQFF.

The rearrangement joins TRBV5-1 to TRBJ2-7; weak D call: TRBD1 (5 bases). The V end lost 6 bases, the J end lost 5 bases, and 15 bases lay between the germline ends. The CDR3 covers 13 residues. Germline V lookup: CDR1 SGHRS, CDR2 YFSETQ. The CDR3 sequence: CASTRGPGHEQYF. Here the CDR3 DNA reads TGCGCCAGCACCCGTGGGCCAGGGCACGAGCAGTACTTC.